The rows below give T cell receptor beta chains drawn from one sample of a study of T cell clonotyping in hematopoietic cell transplantation. This table comes from immunoSEQ multiplex PCR, and its TCRdb copy is limited to in-frame clones, with some not included. The repertoire consists of around 5,100 clones, with around 30% occurring once and the leading ten covering around 16%. Sequencing was performed on peripheral blood mononuclear cells, taken before stem cell transplant. The receptors come from a man aged 50 to 59 with myelofibrosis. Some clones in this sample may be carry-over from other donors' samples. The CDR3 runs from the conserved cysteine through the conserved F or W. A D gene is named only where the DNA matches it firmly. A row's size may be missing; if present it is once, few, many or a size class.

few	NA	TRBJ2-7	TRBV30	14	CAWSKGQEGYEQYF	TGTGCCTGGAGTAAAGGACAGGAGGGGTACGAGCAGTACTTC
NA	TRBD1	TRBJ1-2	TRBV4-2	16	CASSQGDRGLTDGYTF	TGTGCCAGCAGCCAAGGGGACAGGGGGCTTACGGATGGCTACACCTTC
NA	NA	TRBJ2-7	TRBV27	12	CASSSDSYEQYF	TGTGCCAGCAGTTCCGACTCCTACGAGCAGTACTTC
NA	NA	TRBJ2-2	TRBV2	17	CASTWTSGNANTGELFF	TGTGCCAGCACCTGGACCTCGGGGAACGCGAACACCGGGGAGCTGTTTTTT
few	NA	TRBJ2-7	TRBV30	13	CAWTGLGTYEQYF	TGTGCCTGGACAGGGCTAGGGACCTACGAGCAGTACTTC
NA	NA	TRBJ1-2	TRBV20-1	11	CSGGGNYGYTF	TGCAGTGGCGGGGGCAACTATGGCTACACCTTC
NA	TRBD1	TRBJ1-5	TRBV30	14	CAWSGTGGKQPQHF	TGTGCCTGGAGCGGGACAGGGGGCAAACAGCCCCAGCATTTT
NA	TRBD2	TRBJ2-7	TRBV2	12	CASRLAGYEQYF	TGTGCCAGCAGACTAGCGGGCTACGAGCAGTACTTC
NA	NA	TRBJ2-7	TRBV29-1	12	CSVIDSTYEQYF	TGCAGCGTTATCGACAGTACCTACGAGCAGTACTTC
NA	NA	TRBJ2-7	TRBV30	13	CAWSRGAMGEQYF	TGTGCCTGGAGTCGGGGCGCGATGGGTGAGCAGTACTTC
NA	TRBD1	TRBJ1-5	TRBV30	16	CAWSVRGQGNYQPQHF	TGTGCCTGGAGTGTTAGGGGACAGGGAAATTATCAGCCCCAGCATTTT
NA	NA	TRBJ2-7	TRBV30	14	CAGSPRGAPYEQYF	TGTGCCGGATCTCCCAGGGGCGCCCCCTACGAGCAGTACTTC
few	NA	TRBJ2-7	TRBV6-6	14	CASRPRGEFYEQYF	TGTGCCAGCAGACCCAGGGGGGAATTCTACGAGCAGTACTTC
once	TRBD2	TRBJ2-7	TRBV30	16	CAWSGGTSGSSYEQYF	TGTGCCTGGAGTGGAGGGACTAGCGGGAGTTCCTACGAGCAGTACTTC
NA	NA	TRBJ1-3	TRBV30	13	CAWSVISGNTIYF	TGTGCCTGGAGTGTGATCTCTGGAAACACCATATATTTT
large	NA	TRBJ1-1	TRBV6-5	12	CASSSGMTEAFF	TGTGCCAGCAGTTCCGGGATGACTGAAGCTTTCTTT
NA	NA	TRBJ2-5	TRBV6-1	14	CASSPSGTEETQYF	TGTGCCAGCAGTCCATCCGGGACTGAAGAGACCCAGTACTTC
NA	TRBD1	TRBJ1-1	TRBV6-5	15	CASSYLGQVLTEAFF	TGTGCCAGCAGTTACTTAGGACAGGTACTCACTGAAGCTTTCTTT
NA	NA	TRBJ1-5	TRBV5-6	15	CASSAWRGAGQPQHF	TGTGCCAGCAGCGCGTGGCGGGGGGCAGGGCAGCCCCAGCATTTT
few	NA	TRBJ1-3	TRBV30	16	CAWSKTLMSSGNTIYF	TGTGCCTGGAGTAAGACTCTGATGAGCTCTGGAAACACCATATATTTT
NA	NA	TRBJ1-2	TRBV4-3	15	CASSQWRQDNYGYTF	TGCGCCAGCAGCCAATGGAGGCAGGATAACTATGGCTACACCTTC
NA	NA	TRBJ1-5	TRBV7-9	12	CASSDSYQPQHF	TGTGCCAGCAGTGACAGTTATCAGCCCCAGCATTTT
few	NA	TRBJ2-7	TRBV30	12	CAWGLNRYEQYF	TGTGCCTGGGGCCTTAACCGCTACGAGCAGTACTTC
NA	TRBD1	TRBJ1-6	TRBV10-3	15	CAISRQGADNSPLHF	TGTGCCATCAGCAGACAGGGGGCGGATAATTCACCCCTCCACTTT
few	NA	TRBJ1-2	TRBV5-6	15	CASRIGEGVTYGYTF	TGTGCCAGCAGGATTGGGGAGGGGGTTACCTATGGCTACACCTTC